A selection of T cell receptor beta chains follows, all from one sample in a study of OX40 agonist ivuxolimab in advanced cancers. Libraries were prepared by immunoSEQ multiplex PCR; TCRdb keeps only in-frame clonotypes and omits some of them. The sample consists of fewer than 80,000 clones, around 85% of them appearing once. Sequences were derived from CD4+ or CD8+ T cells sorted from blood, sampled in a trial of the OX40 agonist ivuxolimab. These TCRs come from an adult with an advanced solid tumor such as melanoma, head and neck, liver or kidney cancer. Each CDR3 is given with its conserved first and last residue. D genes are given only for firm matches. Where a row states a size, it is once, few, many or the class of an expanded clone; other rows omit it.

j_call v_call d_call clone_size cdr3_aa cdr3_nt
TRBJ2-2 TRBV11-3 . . CASSLPGTGELFF TGTGCCAGCAGCTTACCAGGAACCGGGGAGCTGTTTTTT
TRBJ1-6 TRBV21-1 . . CASSKEKGLNSPLHF TGTGCCAGCAGCAAAGAGAAGGGGCTCAATTCACCCCTCCACTTT
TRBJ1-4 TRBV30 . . CAWGTGATNEKLFF TGTGCCTGGGGGACCGGAGCAACTAATGAAAAACTGTTTTTT
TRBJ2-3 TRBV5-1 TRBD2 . CASSLAGKQSDTQYF TGCGCCAGCAGCCTAGCGGGAAAGCAGTCTGATACGCAGTATTTT
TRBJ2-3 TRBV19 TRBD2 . CASSMTSGGADTQYF TGTGCCAGTAGTATGACTAGCGGGGGCGCAGATACGCAGTATTTT
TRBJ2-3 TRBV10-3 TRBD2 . CAISESATSGGDTDTQYF TGTGCCATCAGTGAGTCGGCGACTAGCGGGGGAGACACAGATACGCAGTATTTT
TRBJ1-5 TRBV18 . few CASSPYQPQHF TGTGCCAGCTCACCGTATCAGCCCCAGCATTTT
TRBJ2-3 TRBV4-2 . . CASSQDVSSYADTQYF TGTGCCAGCAGCCAAGATGTTAGTAGCTATGCAGATACGCAGTATTTT
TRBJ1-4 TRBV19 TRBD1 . CASSEGQGASPTEKLFF TGTGCCAGTAGTGAAGGACAGGGGGCGAGCCCGACCGAAAAACTGTTTTTT
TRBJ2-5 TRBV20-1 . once CSAREGETQYF TGCAGTGCTCGAGAGGGAGAGACCCAGTACTTC
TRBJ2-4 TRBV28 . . CASSFSGAKNIQYF TGTGCCAGCAGTTTTAGCGGTGCCAAAAACATTCAGTACTTC
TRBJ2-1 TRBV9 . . CASSVGENEQFF TGTGCCAGCAGCGTAGGGGAAAATGAGCAGTTCTTC
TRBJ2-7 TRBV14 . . CASSQVWGSSLGKQYF TGTGCCAGCAGCCAAGTTTGGGGTAGTAGCCTCGGAAAGCAGTACTTC
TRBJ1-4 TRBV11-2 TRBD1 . CASRAAGTVDEKLFF TGTGCCAGCAGGGCGGCCGGGACAGTTGACGAAAAACTGTTTTTT
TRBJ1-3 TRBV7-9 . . CASSLTGNTIYF TGTGCCAGCAGCTTAACTGGAAACACCATATATTTT
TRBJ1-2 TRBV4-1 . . CASSQDLSGTYNYGYTF TGCGCCAGCAGCCAAGATCTTTCCGGGACATATAACTATGGCTACACCTTC
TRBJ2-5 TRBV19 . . CASSIPRAETQYF TGTGCCAGTAGTATCCCTCGAGCGGAGACCCAGTACTTC